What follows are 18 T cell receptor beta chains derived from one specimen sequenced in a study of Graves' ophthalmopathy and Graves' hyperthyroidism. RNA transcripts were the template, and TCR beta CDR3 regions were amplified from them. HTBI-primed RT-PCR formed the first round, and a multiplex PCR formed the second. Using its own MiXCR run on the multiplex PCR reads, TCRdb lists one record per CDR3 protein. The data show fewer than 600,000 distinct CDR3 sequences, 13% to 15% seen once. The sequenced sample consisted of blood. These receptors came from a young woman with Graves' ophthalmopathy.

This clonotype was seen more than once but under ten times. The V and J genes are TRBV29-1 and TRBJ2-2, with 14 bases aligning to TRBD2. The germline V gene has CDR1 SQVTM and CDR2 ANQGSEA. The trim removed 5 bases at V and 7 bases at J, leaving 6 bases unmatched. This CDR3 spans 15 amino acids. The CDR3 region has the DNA TGCAGCGTTAAGGGACTAGCGGGAGACATCGGGGAGCTGTTTTTT. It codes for CSVKGLAGDIGELFF.

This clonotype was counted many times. The CDR3: CASTIWTPTKREQYF. CDR3 DNA sequence: TGTGCCAGCACTATATGGACACCCACCAAGAGGGAGCAGTACTTC. The chain couples TRBV6-5 to TRBJ2-7, with D maybe TRBD1 (5 bases). This CDR3 spans 15 amino acids. The germline gives CDR1 MNHEY, CDR2 SVGAGI. Trimming took 7 bases from V and 7 from J, leaving 23 bases between them.

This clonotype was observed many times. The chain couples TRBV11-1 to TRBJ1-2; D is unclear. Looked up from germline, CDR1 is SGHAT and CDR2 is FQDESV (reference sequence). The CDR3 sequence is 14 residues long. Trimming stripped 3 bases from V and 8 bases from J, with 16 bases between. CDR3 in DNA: TGTGCCAGCAGCTTCGGTGGTGCGGGGATCGGCTACACCTTC. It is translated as CASSFGGAGIGYTF.

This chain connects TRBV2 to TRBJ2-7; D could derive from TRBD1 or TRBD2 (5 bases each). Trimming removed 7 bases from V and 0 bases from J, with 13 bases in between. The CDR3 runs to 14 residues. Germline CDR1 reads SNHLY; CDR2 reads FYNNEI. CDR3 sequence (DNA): TGTGCCAGCACCCCAGGGACCGTCTCCTACGAGCAGTACTTC. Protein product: CASTPGTVSYEQYF.

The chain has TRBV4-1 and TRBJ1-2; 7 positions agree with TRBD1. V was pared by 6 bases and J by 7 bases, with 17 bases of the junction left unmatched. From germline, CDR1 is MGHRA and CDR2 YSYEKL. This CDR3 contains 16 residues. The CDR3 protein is CASRLGTEWRLSGYTF. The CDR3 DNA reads TGCGCCAGCAGACTTGGGACAGAATGGCGATTGAGTGGCTACACCTTC.

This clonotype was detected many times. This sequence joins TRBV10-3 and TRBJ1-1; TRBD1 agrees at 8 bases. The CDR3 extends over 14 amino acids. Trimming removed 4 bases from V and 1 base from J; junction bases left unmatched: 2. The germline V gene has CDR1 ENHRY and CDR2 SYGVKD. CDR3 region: CAISVDRGNTEAFF. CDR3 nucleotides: TGTGCCATCAGTGTTGACAGGGGGAACACTGAAGCTTTCTTT.

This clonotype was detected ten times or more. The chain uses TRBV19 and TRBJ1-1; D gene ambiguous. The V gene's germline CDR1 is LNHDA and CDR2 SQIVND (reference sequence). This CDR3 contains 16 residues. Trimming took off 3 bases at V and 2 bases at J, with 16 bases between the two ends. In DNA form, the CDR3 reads TGTGCCAGTAGTATCAGTGGTGCAAATTCAAACACTGAAGCTTTCTTT. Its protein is CASSISGANSNTEAFF.

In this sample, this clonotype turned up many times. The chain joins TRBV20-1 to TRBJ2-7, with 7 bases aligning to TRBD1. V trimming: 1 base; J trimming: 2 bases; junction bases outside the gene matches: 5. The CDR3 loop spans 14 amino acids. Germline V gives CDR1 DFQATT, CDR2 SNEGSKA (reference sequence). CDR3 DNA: TGCAGTGCTAGAGCCCCCGGGACAGCCTACGAGCAGTACTTC. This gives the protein CSARAPGTAYEQYF.

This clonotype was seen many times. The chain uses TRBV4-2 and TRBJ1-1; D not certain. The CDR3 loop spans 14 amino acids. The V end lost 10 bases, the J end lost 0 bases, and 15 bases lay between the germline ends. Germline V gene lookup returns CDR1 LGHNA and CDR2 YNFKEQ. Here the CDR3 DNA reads TGTGCCACTAGACGGGAATCCATGAACACTGAAGCTTTCTTT. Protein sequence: CATRRESMNTEAFF.

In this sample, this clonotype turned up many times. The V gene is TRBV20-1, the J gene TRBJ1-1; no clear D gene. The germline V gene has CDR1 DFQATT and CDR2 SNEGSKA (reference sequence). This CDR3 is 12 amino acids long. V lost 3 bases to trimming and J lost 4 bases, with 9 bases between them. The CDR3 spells CSARYPSTEAFF. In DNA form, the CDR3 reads TGCAGTGCTAGGTACCCGAGCACTGAAGCTTTCTTT.

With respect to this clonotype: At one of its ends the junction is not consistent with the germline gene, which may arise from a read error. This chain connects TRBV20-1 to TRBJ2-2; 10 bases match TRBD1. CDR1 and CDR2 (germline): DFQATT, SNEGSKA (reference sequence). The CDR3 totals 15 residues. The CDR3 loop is CSARDGTGDTGELCF. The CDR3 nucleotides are TGCAGTGCTAGAGATGGGACAGGGGACACCGGGGAGCTGTGTTTT.

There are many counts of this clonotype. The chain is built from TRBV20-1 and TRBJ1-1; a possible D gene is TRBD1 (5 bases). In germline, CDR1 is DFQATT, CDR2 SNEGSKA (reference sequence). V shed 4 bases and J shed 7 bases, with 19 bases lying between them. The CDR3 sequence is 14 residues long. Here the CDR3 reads CSATLTATTYEAFF. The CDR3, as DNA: TGCAGTGCTACTCTGACAGCAACTACCTATGAAGCTTTCTTT.

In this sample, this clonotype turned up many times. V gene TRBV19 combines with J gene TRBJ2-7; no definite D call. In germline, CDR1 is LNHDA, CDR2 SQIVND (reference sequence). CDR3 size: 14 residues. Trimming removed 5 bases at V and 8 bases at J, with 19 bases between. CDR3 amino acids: CASSPVFGESKQYF. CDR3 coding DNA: TGTGCCAGTAGTCCCGTATTTGGTGAGAGCAAGCAGTACTTC.

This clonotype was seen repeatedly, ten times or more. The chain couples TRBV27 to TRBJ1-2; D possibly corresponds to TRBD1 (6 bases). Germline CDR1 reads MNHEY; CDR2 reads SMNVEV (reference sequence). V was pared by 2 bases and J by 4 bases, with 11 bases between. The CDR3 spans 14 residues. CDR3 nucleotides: TGTGCCAGCAGTTTAGAGGGACACTTCTATGGCTACACCTTC. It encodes CASSLEGHFYGYTF.

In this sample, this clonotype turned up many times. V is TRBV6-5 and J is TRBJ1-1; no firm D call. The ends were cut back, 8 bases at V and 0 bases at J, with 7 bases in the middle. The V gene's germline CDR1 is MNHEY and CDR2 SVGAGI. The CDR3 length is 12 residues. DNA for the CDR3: TGTGCCAGCGGACGGATGAACACTGAAGCTTTCTTT. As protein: CASGRMNTEAFF.

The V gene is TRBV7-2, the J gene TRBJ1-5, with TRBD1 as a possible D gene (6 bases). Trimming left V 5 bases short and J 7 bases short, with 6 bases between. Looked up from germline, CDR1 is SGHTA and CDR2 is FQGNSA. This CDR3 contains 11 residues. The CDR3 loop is CASSTGQPQHF. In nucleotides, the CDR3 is TGTGCCAGCAGCACAGGGCAGCCCCAGCATTTT.

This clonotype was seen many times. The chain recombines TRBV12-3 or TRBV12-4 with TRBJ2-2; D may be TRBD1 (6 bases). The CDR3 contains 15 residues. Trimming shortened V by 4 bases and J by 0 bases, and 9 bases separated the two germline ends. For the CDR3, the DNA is TGTGCCAGCAGTTCGGACAGACCGAACACCGGGGAGCTGTTTTTT. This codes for CASSSDRPNTGELFF.

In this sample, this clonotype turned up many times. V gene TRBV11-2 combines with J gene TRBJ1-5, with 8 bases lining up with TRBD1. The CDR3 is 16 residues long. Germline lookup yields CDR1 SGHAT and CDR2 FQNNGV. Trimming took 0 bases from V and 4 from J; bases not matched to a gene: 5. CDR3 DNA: TGTGCCAGCAGCTTAGAGGGGGACAGGCTTAATCAGCCCCAGCATTTT. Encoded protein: CASSLEGDRLNQPQHF.